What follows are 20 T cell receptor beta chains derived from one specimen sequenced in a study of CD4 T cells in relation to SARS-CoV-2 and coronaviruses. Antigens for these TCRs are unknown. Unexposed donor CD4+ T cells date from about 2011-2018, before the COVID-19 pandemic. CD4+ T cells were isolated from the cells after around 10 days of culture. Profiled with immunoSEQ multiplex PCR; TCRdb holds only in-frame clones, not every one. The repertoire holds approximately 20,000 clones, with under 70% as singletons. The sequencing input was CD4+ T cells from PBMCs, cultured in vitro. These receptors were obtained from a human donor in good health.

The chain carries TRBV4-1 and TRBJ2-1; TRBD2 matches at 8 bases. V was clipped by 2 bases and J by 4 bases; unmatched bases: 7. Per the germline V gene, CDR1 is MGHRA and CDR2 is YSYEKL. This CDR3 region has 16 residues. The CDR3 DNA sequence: TGCGCCAGCAGCCAACTAGGGACTAGGAGGTACAATGAGCAGTTCTTC. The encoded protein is CASSQLGTRRYNEQFF.

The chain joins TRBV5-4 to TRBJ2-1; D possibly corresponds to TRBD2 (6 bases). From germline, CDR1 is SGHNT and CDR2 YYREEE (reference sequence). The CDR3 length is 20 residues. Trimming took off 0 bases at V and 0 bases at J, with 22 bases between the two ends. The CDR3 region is CASSLDGGLASHLSYNEQFF. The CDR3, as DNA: TGTGCCAGCAGCTTGGACGGAGGGCTGGCCTCGCACCTCTCCTACAATGAGCAGTTCTTC.

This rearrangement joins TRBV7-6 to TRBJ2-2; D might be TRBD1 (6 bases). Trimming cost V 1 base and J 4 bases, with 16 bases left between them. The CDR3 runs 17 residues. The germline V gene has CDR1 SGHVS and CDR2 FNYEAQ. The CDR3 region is CASSLEMGRGGTGELFF. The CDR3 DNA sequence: TGTGCCAGCAGCTTAGAGATGGGCAGGGGCGGCACCGGGGAGCTGTTTTTT.

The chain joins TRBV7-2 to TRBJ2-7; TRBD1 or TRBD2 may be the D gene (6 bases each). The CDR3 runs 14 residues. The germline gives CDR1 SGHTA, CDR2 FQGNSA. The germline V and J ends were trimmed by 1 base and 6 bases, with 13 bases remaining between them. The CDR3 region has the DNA TGTGCCAGCAGCTTAGGCTGGGGGGCCCGCGAGCAGTACTTC. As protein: CASSLGWGAREQYF.

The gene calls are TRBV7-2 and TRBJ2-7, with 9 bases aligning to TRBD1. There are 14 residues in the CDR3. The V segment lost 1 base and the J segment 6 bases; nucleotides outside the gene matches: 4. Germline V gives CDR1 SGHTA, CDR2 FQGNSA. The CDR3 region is CASSLGTGVFEQYF. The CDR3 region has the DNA TGTGCCAGCAGCTTAGGGACAGGGGTGTTCGAGCAGTACTTC.

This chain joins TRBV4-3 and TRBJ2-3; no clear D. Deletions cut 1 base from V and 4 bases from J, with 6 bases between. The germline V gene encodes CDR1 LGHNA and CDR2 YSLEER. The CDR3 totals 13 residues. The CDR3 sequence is CASSQGWADTQYF. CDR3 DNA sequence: TGCGCCAGCAGCCAAGGCTGGGCAGATACGCAGTATTTT.

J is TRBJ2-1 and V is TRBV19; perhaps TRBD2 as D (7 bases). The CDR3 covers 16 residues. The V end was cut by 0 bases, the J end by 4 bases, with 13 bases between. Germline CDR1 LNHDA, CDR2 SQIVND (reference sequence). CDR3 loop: CASSIERGPEYNEQFF. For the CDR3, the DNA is TGTGCCAGTAGTATAGAGCGGGGGCCTGAGTACAATGAGCAGTTCTTC.

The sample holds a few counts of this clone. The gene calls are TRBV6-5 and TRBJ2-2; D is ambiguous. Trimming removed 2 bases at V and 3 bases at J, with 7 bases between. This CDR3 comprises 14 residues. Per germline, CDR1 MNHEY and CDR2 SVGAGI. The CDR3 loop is CASSYRLDTGELFF. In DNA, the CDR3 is TGTGCCAGCAGTTACCGTCTCGACACCGGGGAGCTGTTTTTT.

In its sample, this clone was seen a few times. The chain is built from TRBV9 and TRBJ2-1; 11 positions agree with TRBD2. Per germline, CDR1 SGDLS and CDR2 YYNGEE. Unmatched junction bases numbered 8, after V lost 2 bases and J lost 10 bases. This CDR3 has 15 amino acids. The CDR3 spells CASSVGLAVGSEQFF. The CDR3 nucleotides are TGTGCCAGCAGCGTGGGACTAGCGGTTGGATCGGAGCAGTTCTTC.

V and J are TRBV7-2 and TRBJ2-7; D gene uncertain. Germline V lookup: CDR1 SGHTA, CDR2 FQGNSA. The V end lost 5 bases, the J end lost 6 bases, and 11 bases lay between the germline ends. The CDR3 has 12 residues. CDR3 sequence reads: CASSIYLGEQYF. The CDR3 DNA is TGTGCCAGCAGCATATACTTGGGCGAGCAGTACTTC.

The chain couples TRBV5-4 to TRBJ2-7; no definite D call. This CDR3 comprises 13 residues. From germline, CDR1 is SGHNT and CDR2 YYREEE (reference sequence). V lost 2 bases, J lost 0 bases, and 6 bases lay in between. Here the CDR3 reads CASSFIGSYEQYF. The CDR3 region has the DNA TGTGCCAGCAGCTTTATCGGCTCCTACGAGCAGTACTTC.

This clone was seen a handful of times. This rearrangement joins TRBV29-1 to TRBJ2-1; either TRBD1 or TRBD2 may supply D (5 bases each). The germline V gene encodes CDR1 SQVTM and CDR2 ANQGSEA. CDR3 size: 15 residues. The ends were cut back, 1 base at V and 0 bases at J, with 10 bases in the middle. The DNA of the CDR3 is TGCAGCGTTGAAGGGGGGAAGAGCTCCTACAATGAGCAGTTCTTC. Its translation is CSVEGGKSSYNEQFF.

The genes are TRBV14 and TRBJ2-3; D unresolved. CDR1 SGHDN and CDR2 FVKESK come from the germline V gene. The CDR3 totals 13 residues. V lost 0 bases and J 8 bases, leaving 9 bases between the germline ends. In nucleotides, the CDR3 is TGTGCCAGCAGCCAAGATCGGGCCGGTACGCAGTATTTT. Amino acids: CASSQDRAGTQYF.

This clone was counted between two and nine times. The CDR3 nucleotides are TGTGCCAGCAACACGGGACTAGAGGGCGAGCAGTACTTC. The encoded protein is CASNTGLEGEQYF. The chain uses TRBV2 and TRBJ2-7, with TRBD2 identical over 8 bases. CDR1 SNHLY and CDR2 FYNNEI come from the germline V gene. V gave up 7 bases and J gave up 6 bases; unmatched junction bases: 8. The CDR3 is made up of 13 amino acids.

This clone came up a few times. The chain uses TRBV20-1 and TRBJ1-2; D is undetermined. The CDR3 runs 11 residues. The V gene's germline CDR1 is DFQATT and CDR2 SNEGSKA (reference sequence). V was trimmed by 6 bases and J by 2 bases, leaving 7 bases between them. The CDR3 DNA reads TGCAGTGCCGTAGTCAACTATGGCTACACCTTC. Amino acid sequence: CSAVVNYGYTF.

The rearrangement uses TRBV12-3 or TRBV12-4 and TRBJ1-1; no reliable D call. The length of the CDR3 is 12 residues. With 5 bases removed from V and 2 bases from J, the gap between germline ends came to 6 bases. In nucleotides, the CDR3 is TGTGCCAGCAGTCCACTAAACACTGAAGCTTTCTTT. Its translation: CASSPLNTEAFF.

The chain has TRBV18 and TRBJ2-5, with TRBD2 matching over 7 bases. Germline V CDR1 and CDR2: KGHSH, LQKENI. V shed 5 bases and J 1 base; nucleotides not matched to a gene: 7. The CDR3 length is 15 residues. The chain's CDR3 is CASSWSSGTQETQYF. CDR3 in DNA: TGTGCCAGCTCATGGAGCAGCGGGACCCAAGAGACCCAGTACTTC.

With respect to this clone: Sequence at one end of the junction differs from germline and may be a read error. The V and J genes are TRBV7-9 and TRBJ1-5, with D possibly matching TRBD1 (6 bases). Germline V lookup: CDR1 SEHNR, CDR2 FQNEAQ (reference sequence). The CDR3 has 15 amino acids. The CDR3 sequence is CASSLGGGSYQPQHF. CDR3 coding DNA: TGTGCCAGCAGCTTAGGAGGGGGTAGCTATCAGCCCCAGCATTTT.

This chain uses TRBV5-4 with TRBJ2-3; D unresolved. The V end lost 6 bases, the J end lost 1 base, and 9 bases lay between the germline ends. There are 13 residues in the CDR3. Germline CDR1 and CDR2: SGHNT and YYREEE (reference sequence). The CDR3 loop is CASTDSRTDTQYF. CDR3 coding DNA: TGTGCCAGCACTGACTCCCGCACAGATACGCAGTATTTT.

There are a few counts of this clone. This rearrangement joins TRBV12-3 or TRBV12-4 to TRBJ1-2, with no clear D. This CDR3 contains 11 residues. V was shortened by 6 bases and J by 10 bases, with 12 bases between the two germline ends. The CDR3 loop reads CASSRGRIYTF. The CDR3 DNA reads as TGTGCCAGCAGCCGAGGACGGATCTACACCTTC.